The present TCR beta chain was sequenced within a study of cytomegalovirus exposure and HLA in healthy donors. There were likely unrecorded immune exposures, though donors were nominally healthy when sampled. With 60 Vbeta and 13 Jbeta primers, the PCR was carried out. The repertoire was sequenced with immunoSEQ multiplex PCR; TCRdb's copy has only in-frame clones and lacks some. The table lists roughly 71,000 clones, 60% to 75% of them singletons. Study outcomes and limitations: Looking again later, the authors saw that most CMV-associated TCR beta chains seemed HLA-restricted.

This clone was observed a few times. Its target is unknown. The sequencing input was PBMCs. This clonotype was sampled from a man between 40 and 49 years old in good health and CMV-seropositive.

In DNA form, the CDR3 reads TGTGCCAGGGACGGCGAGGCGGGGGGGCCCCTAGATACGCAGTATTTT. This codes for CARDGEAGGPLDTQYF. The chain has TRBV2 and TRBJ2-3; 9 positions match TRBD2. This CDR3 spans 16 amino acids. Germline V CDR1 and CDR2: SNHLY, FYNNEI. The V and J ends lost 9 bases and 5 bases, in that order; junction bases with no gene match: 15. Drawing the rest from reference TRBV2 and TRBJ2-3, the complete variable domain is EPEVTQTPSHQVTQMGQEVILRCVPISNHLYFYWYRQILGQKVEFLVSFYNNEISEKSEIFDDQFSVERPDGSNFTLKIRSTKLEDSAMYFCARDGEAGGPLDTQYFGPGTRLTVL.